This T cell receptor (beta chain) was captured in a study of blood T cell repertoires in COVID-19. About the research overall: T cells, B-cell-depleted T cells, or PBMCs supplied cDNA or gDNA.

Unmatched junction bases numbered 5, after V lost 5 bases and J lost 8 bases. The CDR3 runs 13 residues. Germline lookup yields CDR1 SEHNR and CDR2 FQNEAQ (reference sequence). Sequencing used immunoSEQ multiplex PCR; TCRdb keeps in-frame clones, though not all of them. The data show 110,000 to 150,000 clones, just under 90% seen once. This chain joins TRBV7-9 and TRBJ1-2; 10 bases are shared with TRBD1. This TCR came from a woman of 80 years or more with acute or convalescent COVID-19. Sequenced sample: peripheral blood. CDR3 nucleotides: TGTGCCAGCAGCCCGGGACAGGGGAGCGGCTACACCTTC. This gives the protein CASSPGQGSGYTF.